This T cell receptor beta chain was observed in a study of blood T cell repertoires in COVID-19. Across the study: The origin of the acute and convalescent COVID-19 samples was the United States, Italy and Spain.

Sequencing was performed with immunoSEQ multiplex PCR; in TCRdb, only in-frame clones are kept and a portion is missing. This sample has 150,000 or so clones, with roughly four fifths found just once. V dropped 5 bases and J dropped 4; count of bases not matched to a gene: 15. The CDR3 is 17 amino acids. The germline V gene encodes CDR1 MNHNY and CDR2 SVGAGI (reference sequence). The sequenced material came from peripheral blood. This receptor was identified in a woman in her sixties or seventies with acute or convalescent COVID-19. The genes are TRBV6-6 and TRBJ1-2; 8 bases fit TRBD1. Written as DNA, the CDR3 is TGTGCCAGCAGTCAACAGGGGGGAGTCTCCTATGCCTATGGCTACACCTTC. It yields the protein CASSQQGGVSYAYGYTF.